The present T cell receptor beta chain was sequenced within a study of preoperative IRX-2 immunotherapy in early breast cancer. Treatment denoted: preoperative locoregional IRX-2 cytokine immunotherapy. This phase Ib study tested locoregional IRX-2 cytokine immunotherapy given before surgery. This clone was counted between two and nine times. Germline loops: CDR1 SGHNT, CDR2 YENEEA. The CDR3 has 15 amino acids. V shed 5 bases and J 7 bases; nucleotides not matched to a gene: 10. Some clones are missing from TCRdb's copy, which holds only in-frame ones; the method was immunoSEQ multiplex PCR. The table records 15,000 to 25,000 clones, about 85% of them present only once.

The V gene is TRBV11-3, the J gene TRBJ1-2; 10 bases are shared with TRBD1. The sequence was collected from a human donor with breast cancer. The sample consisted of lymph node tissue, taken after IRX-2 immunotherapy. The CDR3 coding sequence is TGTGCCAGCAGCCCAAGACAGGGGGCATTGGGTGGCTACACCTTC. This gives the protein CASSPRQGALGGYTF.